This T cell receptor (beta chain) was recorded in a study of T cell responses to AZD1222 COVID-19 vaccine. The CDR3 is made up of 14 amino acids. Germline CDR1 SGHDT, CDR2 YYEEEE. With V trimmed by 0 bases and J by 10 bases, 3 bases remained unmatched. Data came from immunoSEQ multiplex PCR; TCRdb stores just in-frame clones and leaves some out. Counted here are 110,000 or so clones, 75% to 90% occurring once; the ten biggest clones make up approximately 5.2%. The rearrangement links TRBV5-6 to TRBJ1-6; TRBD1 aligns across 8 bases. The TCR was taken from an adult in good health. Sample: peripheral blood, taken on day 0 of AZD1222 vaccination. The CDR3 loop reads CASSLADRDSPLHF. CDR3 nucleotides: TGTGCCAGCAGCTTGGCGGACAGGGACTCACCCCTCCACTTT.